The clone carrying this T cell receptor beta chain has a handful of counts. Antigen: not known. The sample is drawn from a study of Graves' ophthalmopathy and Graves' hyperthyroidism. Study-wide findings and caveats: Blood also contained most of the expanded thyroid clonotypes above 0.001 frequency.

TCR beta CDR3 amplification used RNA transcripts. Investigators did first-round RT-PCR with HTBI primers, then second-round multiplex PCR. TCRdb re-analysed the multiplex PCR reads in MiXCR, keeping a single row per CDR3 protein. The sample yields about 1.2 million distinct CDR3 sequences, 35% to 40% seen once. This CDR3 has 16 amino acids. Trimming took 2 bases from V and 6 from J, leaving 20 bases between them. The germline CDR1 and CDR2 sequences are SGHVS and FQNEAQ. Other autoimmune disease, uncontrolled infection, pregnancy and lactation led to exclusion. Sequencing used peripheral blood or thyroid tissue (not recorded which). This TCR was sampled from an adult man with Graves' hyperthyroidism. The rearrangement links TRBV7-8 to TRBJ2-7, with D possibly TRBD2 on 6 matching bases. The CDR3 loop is CASSLRLASLYIEQYF. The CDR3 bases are TGTGCCAGCAGCTTACGGCTAGCGAGCCTCTATATCGAGCAGTACTTC.